The T cell receptor beta chain described here comes from a study of OX40 agonist ivuxolimab in advanced cancers. With regard to the full study: Ivuxolimab was a fully human IgG2 agonistic monoclonal antibody targeting the costimulatory receptor OX40 (CD134). Of the approximately 54 patients in dose escalation, some 20 had hepatocellular carcinoma, approximately 15 had melanoma, 9 had renal cell carcinoma and 9 had head and neck cancer. The point of sequencing TCRbeta in the periphery was to test whether ivuxolimab changed TCR sequence diversity and drove clonal T-cell expansion. Partial responses were achieved by three dose-escalation patients, of whom one had hepatocellular carcinoma and two had cutaneous melanoma. Intravenous ivuxolimab was administered to patients every 2 weeks at six dose levels: 0.01, 0.1, 0.3, 1.5, 3 and 10 mg/kg. The paper reports the monotherapy dose-escalation portion (N ≈ 50 patients) of the phase I ivuxolimab trial. Prior anti-PD-1, anti-PD-L1 or anti-CTLA-4 therapy was permitted, and checkpoint inhibitors had been received by about 44% of dose-escalation patients. In the dose-escalation cohort, more than 75% of patients were male, and the mean age was approximately 60 years, with a range of roughly 20 to 79. Findings and caveats that apply to the study as a whole: After ivuxolimab, CD8+ T cells had more expanded clones than CD4+ T cells on average. Antigen specificity was not determined for the clonally expanded peripheral T cells. At doses of 0.1 to 3.0 mg/kg, clonal expansion of both CD4+ and CD8+ T cells in blood was seen between baseline and week 6. In the 0.1-3.0 mg/kg groups, partial responders were among the patients with the lowest normalized peripheral clonal expansion, particularly in CD8+ T cells. Low levels of normalized T-cell clonal expansion were also seen in some nonresponding patients.

Notes on this clone: It has no known antigen specificity. No qualities accompany the bases; no much larger clone lies one base away.

The trial excluded patients who had a history of autoimmune disease or were on systemic immunosuppression. Peripheral blood for TCR sequencing was collected from all dose cohorts at baseline, on cycle 4 day 1, and on cycle 7 day 1. Samples came from an open-label, multicenter, first-in-human phase I dose-escalation trial of ivuxolimab. Adults with locally advanced or metastatic melanoma, renal cell carcinoma, hepatocellular carcinoma or head and neck squamous cell carcinoma were enrolled in the trial. Before TCR sequencing, CD4+ and CD8+ T cells were separately sorted from peripheral blood. According to the germline V gene, CDR1 reads MNHNS and CDR2 reads SASEGT. V is reduced by 3 bases and J by 2 bases, leaving a spacing of 14 bases between them. CDR3 length: 15 amino acids, cysteine to phenylalanine. Only CDR3 DNA is held: 45 bases, read in frame from base 1. To sequence the TCRbeta CDR3 region, genomic DNA was isolated from the sorted cells. The immunoSEQ Assay was used to sequence the TCRbeta CDR3 regions. TCRdb re-hosts the immuneACCESS table, in-frame sequences only. Its copies lack some clones; in the studies checked, an unresolved V gene accounts for under half of them, and the cause for the rest is not known. This sample lists about 22,000 clones; about four fifths were detected once. The biggest ten clones account for roughly a third of the sample.

The receptor chain draws on TRBV6-1 and TRBJ2-7; tentative D gene TRBD1, with 6 bases matching. This TCR came from an adult with an advanced solid tumor such as melanoma, head and neck, liver or kidney cancer. Sequences were derived from CD4+ or CD8+ T cells sorted from blood, sampled in a trial of the OX40 agonist ivuxolimab. The DNA sequence follows: TGTGCCAGCAGTGATGGTGTAGGACAGACCTACGAGCAGTACTTC. Its coded protein is CASSDGVGQTYEQYF.